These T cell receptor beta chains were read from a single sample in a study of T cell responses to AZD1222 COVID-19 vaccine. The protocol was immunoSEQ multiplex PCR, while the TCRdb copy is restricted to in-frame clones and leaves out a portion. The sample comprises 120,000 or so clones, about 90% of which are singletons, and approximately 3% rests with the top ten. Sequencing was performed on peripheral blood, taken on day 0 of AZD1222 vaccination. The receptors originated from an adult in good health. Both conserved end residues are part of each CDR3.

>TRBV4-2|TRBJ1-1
CASSPRGDMNTEAFF
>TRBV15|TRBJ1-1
CATSRDRIRTEAFF
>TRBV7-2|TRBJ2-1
CASSLDFSGRILFF
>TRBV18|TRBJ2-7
CASAPMVYEQYF
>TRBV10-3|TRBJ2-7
CAISDGQGTYEQYF
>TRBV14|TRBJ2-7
CASSLTVQRTFYYEQYF
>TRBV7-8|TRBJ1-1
CASSFRVGVNKMNTEAFF
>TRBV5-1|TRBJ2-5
CASSTGLAGYQETQYF
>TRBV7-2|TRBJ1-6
CASSPRWDRVNSPLHF
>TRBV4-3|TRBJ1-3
CASSQGEGAGNTIYF
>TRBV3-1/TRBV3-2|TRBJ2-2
CASSPTGDTGELFF
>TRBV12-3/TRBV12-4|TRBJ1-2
CASRGSRPGYTF
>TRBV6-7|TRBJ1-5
CASSLTWFDQPQHF
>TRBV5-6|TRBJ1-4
CASSLGTANEKLFF
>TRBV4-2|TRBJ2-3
CASSQGSGTLGDTQYF
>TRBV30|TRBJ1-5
CAWSGRVNSNQPQHF
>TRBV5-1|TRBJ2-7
CARKGSLSYEQYF
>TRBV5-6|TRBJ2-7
CASSLVDGSYEQYF
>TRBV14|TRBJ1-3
CASSHRGRLSGNTIYF